Sequencing of this TCR beta chain was carried out in a study of neoadjuvant nivolumab and ipilimumab in lung cancer. Study-level background: Patients got nivolumab 3 mg/kg on days 1, 15 and 29; combination added ipilimumab 1 mg/kg day 1.

Germline loops: CDR1 MNHEY, CDR2 SVGAGI. The CDR3 totals 14 residues. Trimming cost V 6 bases and J 5 bases; bases outside gene matches: 1. With regard to this clone: Its specificity is unknown.

The protocol was immunoSEQ multiplex PCR, while the TCRdb copy is restricted to in-frame clones and leaves out a portion. The sample comprises approximately 31,000 clones, around nine tenths of which are singletons, and roughly 4.5% rests with the top ten. Study-level points and caveats: Only two of four nivolumab-treated tumors gained richness and clonality by surgery. Pathologic regression was not significantly tied to TCR clonality. Pretherapy blood TCR richness correlated positively with resected tumor richness.

This specimen was peripheral blood, taken after neoadjuvant nivolumab, alone or with ipilimumab, at or shortly before surgery. The receptor's source is an adult with non-small cell lung cancer. V usage is TRBV6-5 and J usage is TRBJ2-2; TRBD1 matches 12 bases. The CDR3 region is CASRGQGATGELFF. Written as DNA, the CDR3 is TGTGCCAGCAGGGGACAGGGGGCGACCGGGGAGCTGTTTTTT.